A single T cell receptor (beta chain) is shown here with its context. What it binds is unknown. CD45RO-negative CD8 cells positively selected for CCR7 made up the naive population, which excluded terminally differentiated effector memory CD45RA+ cells. Nashville, Tennessee was home to all donors, who were Caucasian adults. Only in-frame clones appear in the TCRdb table, and some are missing; sequencing was by immunoSEQ multiplex PCR. Seen here are around 2,000,000 clones, roughly 91% observed once, and the top ten hold approximately 1.7%. The data belong to a study of shared clonotypes between healthy human individuals. Across the whole study: Three CD4 naive, three CD4 memory, two CD8 naive and one CD8 memory plate were used per donor. General study points: Naive subsets, compared against memory subsets, generally had larger estimated richness values. Generation probabilities were higher for clonotypes shared across all four sorted-subset donors than for unshared ones.

Between the trimmed V and J ends, which lost 0 bases and 8 bases, there was a span of 10 bases. This CDR3 spans 14 amino acids. CDR1 and CDR2 from the germline V gene are SGHAT and FQNNGV. The chain uses TRBV11-2 and TRBJ1-4; the D gene is possibly TRBD1 (6 bases). This sequence originates from a man aged 18 to 30 in good health. Some clones in this sample may be carry-over from other donors' samples. The sample comprised naive CD8+ T cells from PBMCs. This CDR3 is CASSLDRGHEKLFF. CDR3 in DNA: TGTGCCAGCAGCTTAGACAGGGGCCACGAAAAACTGTTTTTT.